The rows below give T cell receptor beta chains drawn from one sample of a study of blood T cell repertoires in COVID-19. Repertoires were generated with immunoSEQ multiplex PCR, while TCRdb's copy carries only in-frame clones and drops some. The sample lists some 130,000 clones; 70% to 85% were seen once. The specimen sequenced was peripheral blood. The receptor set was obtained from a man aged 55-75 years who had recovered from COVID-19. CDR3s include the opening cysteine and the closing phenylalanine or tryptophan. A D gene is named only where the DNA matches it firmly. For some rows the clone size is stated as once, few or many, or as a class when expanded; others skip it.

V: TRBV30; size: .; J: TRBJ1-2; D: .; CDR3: CALEKGTRRDYTF; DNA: TGTGCCTTGGAAAAGGGGACAAGACGGGACTACACCTTC
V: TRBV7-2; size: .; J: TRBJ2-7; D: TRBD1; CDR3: CASSSTGPHEQYF; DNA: TGTGCCAGCAGCTCGACAGGGCCCCACGAGCAGTACTTC
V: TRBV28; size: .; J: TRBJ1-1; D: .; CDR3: CASVSFGVEAFF; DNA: TGTGCCAGCGTGTCGTTCGGGGTTGAAGCTTTCTTT
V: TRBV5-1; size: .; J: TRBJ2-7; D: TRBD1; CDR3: CASSTGQGQDEQYF; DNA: TGCGCCAGCAGCACGGGACAGGGGCAAGACGAGCAGTACTTC
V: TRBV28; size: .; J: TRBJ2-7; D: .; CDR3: CASSTPLTGRNEQYF; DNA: TGTGCCAGCAGTACCCCGTTGACAGGGAGGAACGAGCAGTACTTC
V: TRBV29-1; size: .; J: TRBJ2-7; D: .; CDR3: CSFVTQAYEQYF; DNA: TGCAGCTTTGTTACCCAGGCCTACGAGCAGTACTTC
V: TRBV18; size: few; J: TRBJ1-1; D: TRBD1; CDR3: CASSPQTGGNTEAFF; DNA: TGTGCCAGCTCACCACAGACAGGGGGAAACACTGAAGCTTTCTTT
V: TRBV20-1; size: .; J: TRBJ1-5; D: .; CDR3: CSASRGNSNQPQHF; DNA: TGCAGTGCTAGTCGGGGGAATAGCAATCAGCCCCAGCATTTT
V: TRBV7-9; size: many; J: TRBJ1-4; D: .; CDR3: CASSSLAYATNEKLFF; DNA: TGTGCCAGCAGCTCCCTAGCCTATGCAACTAATGAAAAACTGTTTTTT
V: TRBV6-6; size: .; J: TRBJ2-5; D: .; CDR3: CASSPGQETQYF; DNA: TGTGCCAGCAGCCCAGGCCAAGAGACCCAGTACTTC
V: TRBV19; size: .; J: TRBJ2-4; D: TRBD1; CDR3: CASSNYEGAEAKNIQYF; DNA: TGTGCCAGTAGTAATTATGAGGGGGCAGAGGCCAAAAACATTCAGTACTTC
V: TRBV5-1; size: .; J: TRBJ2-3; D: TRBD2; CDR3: CASSLEPSGGAGTDTQYF; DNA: TGCGCCAGCAGCTTGGAGCCTAGCGGGGGGGCAGGCACAGATACGCAGTATTTT
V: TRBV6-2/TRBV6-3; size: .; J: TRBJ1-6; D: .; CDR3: CASSRLGGNSPLHF; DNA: TGTGCCAGCAGTCGTCTTGGGGGGAATTCACCCCTCCACTTT
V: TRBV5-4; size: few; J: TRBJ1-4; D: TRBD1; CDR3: CASSFGTGGDDEKLFF; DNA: TGTGCCAGCAGCTTCGGGACAGGGGGCGATGATGAAAAACTGTTTTTT
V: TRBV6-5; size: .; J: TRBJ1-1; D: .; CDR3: CASWTEANTEAFF; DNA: TGTGCCAGTTGGACAGAAGCCAACACTGAAGCTTTCTTT
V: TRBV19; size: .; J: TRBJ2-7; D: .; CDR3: CATKDSDSSYEQYF; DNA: TGTGCCACCAAGGACTCCGATAGCAGCTACGAGCAGTACTTC
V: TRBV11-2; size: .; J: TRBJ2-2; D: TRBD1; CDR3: CASSRDRVGGELFF; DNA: TGTGCCAGCAGCCGGGACAGGGTAGGCGGGGAGCTGTTTTTT
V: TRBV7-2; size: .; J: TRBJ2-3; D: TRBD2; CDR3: CASSGLASTDTQYF; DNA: TGTGCCAGCAGCGGACTAGCGTCCACAGATACGCAGTATTTT
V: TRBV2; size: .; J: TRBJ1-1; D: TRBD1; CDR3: CASRETGENTEAFF; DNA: TGTGCCAGCAGAGAGACAGGGGAGAACACTGAAGCTTTCTTT
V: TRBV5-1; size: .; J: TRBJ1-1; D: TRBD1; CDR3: CASSGTQGGGTEAFF; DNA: TGCGCCAGCAGCGGAACACAGGGGGGCGGCACTGAAGCTTTCTTT
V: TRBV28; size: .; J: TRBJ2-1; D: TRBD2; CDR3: CASHTGTSGLNEQFF; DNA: TGTGCCAGCCACACCGGGACTAGCGGACTCAATGAGCAGTTCTTC
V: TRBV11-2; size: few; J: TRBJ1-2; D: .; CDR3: CASSSTGRYGYTF; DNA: TGTGCCAGCAGCTCCACAGGGAGATATGGCTACACCTTC
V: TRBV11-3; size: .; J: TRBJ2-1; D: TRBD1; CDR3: CASSRTGASYNEQFF; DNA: TGTGCCAGCAGCCGTACAGGGGCCTCCTACAATGAGCAGTTCTTC
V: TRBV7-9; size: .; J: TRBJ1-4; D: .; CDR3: CASSLGGNEEKLFF; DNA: TGTGCCAGCAGCTTAGGAGGAAATGAGGAAAAACTGTTTTTT
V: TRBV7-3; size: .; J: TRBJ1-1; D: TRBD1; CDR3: CASSPDRELRAFF; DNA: TGTGCCAGCAGCCCTGACAGGGAGCTAAGAGCTTTCTTT
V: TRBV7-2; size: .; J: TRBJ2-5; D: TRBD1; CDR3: CASRPPRTGGVETQYF; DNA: TGTGCCAGCAGACCTCCTCGGACAGGGGGGGTAGAGACCCAGTACTTC
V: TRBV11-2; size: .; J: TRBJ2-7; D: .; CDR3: CASSQGQIPNEQYF; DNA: TGTGCCAGCAGTCAAGGACAGATTCCAAACGAGCAGTACTTC
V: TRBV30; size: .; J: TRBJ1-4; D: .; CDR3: CAWSVTAGNKKLFF; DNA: TGTGCCTGGAGTGTGACAGCGGGAAACAAAAAACTGTTTTTT
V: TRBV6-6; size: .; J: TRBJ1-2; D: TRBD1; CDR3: CASSPGTGSYGYTF; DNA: TGTGCCAGCAGTCCCGGGACAGGGAGCTATGGCTACACCTTC
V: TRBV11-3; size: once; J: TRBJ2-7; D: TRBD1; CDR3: CASSPGTGGFYEQYF; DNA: TGTGCCAGCAGCCCCGGGACAGGGGGTTTCTACGAGCAGTACTTC
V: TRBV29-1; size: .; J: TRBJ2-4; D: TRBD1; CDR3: CSVGTRDSQNIQYF; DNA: TGCAGCGTTGGGACCAGGGACAGCCAAAACATTCAGTACTTC
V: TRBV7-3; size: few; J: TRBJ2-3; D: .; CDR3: CASSLEGRGGTDTQYF; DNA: TGTGCCAGCAGCCTAGAAGGGAGGGGGGGCACAGATACGCAGTATTTT
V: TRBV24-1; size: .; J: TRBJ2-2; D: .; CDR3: CATRGRPYMDGSTGELFF; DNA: TGTGCCACCAGGGGGCGCCCATACATGGACGGGAGCACCGGGGAGCTGTTTTTT
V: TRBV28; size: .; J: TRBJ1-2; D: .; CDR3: CASSLDPRVYGYTF; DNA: TGTGCCAGCAGTCTTGACCCGAGGGTCTATGGCTACACCTTC
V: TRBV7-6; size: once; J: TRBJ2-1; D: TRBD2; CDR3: CASSPNPSGRADNEQFF; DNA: TGTGCCAGCAGCCCAAACCCAAGCGGGAGGGCTGACAATGAGCAGTTCTTC
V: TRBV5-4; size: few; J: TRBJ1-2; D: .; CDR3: CASNSEGHSYGYTF; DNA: TGTGCCAGCAACTCTGAGGGACACTCCTATGGCTACACCTTC
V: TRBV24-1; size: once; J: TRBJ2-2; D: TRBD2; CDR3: CATSDNSGGGTGELFF; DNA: TGTGCCACCAGTGACAATAGCGGGGGGGGCACCGGGGAGCTGTTTTTT
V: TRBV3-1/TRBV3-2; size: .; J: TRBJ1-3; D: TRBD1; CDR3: CASSPGTGTTSGNTIYF; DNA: TGTGCCAGCAGCCCCGGGACAGGGACCACCTCTGGAAACACCATATATTTT
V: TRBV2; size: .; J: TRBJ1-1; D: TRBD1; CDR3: CASSESHTGGTEAFF; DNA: TGTGCCAGCAGTGAATCCCACACAGGGGGCACTGAAGCTTTCTTT
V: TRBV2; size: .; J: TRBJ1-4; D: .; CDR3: CASSDDSGKKLFF; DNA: TGTGCCAGCAGTGATGATTCCGGGAAAAAACTGTTTTTT
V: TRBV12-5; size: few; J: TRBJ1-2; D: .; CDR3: CASGLQGAGYTF; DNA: TGTGCTAGTGGTCTACAGGGTGCGGGCTACACCTTC